A selection of T cell receptor beta chains follows, all from one sample in a study of human T cells and chemical hapten exposure. TCRdb passed the 5' RACE reads through MiXCR, listing each CDR3 protein once. The sample contains about 120,000 distinct CDR3 sequences, approximately 20% of which appear only once. These TCRs come from a human donor in good health. Both conserved end residues are part of each CDR3. Each record gives: clone size, D gene, V gene, J gene, CDR3 protein, CDR3 DNA. D genes are given only for firm matches. Expanded clones are given a class, and other clones once, few, many or no size at all.

few,.,TRBV6-5,TRBJ1-2,CASSLTSGTSYGYTF,TGTGCCAGCAGTCTCACGTCGGGAACCTCTTATGGCTACACCTTC
few,.,TRBV30,TRBJ2-3,CAWSKREAPDKITDTQYF,TGTGCCTGGAGTAAGAGGGAGGCGCCAGATAAGATCACAGATACGCAGTATTTT
.,.,TRBV3-1,TRBJ1-1,CASSLKMAGKPEAFF,TGTGCCAGCAGCCTCAAGATGGCTGGAAAACCTGAAGCTTTCTTT
few,TRBD2,TRBV5-1,TRBJ2-5,CASSLGLADRETQYF,TGCGCCAGCAGCTTGGGACTAGCGGACCGAGAGACCCAGTACTTC
few,TRBD1,TRBV6-5,TRBJ1-3,CASSEDRVTGNTIYF,TGTGCCAGCAGTGAGGACAGGGTGACTGGAAACACCATATATTTT
.,TRBD2,TRBV3-1,TRBJ2-1,CASSPKTSGRGNEQFF,TGTGCCAGCAGCCCTAAGACTAGCGGGAGGGGCAATGAGCAGTTCTTC
few,.,TRBV20-1,TRBJ1-6,CSANDNRLGKKSPLHF,TGCAGTGCTAATGACAACAGGCTGGGGAAAAAATCACCCCTCCACTTT
.,.,TRBV6-6,TRBJ2-1,CASSSSDGGRGNEQFF,TGTGCCAGCAGTTCCTCGGATGGGGGCAGGGGAAATGAGCAGTTCTTC
many,.,TRBV4-1,TRBJ1-3,CASSQIDLGFRAGNTIYF,TGCGCCAGCAGCCAAATTGATCTGGGGTTTAGAGCTGGAAACACCATATATTTT
few,.,TRBV15,TRBJ1-5,CATRGDGRADQPQHF,TGTGCCACCAGGGGGGACGGGAGAGCGGATCAGCCCCAGCATTTT
many,.,TRBV7-6,TRBJ2-6,CASSITGLPSGANVLTF,TGTGCCAGCAGCATCACGGGACTTCCTTCTGGGGCCAACGTCCTGACTTTC
few,TRBD1,TRBV4-1,TRBJ2-3,CASRASGTGDADTQYF,TGCGCCAGCCGAGCGTCGGGGACAGGGGACGCAGATACGCAGTATTTT
.,.,TRBV3-1,TRBJ2-3,CASSQDAYTDTQYF,TGTGCCAGCAGCCAAGACGCCTACACAGATACGCAGTATTTT
.,TRBD2,TRBV4-1,TRBJ2-1,CASSPGFELAGVRNEQFF,TGCGCCAGCAGCCCCGGGTTTGAACTAGCGGGAGTGAGGAATGAGCAGTTCTTC
many,.,TRBV20-1,TRBJ2-7,CSAGSSYEQYF,TGCAGTGCCGGGAGCTCCTACGAGCAGTACTTC
.,.,TRBV28,TRBJ1-1,CASSSLYDGQTHTEAFF,TGTGCCAGCAGTTCCCTTTACGATGGACAGACCCACACTGAAGCTTTCTTT
.,.,TRBV20-1,TRBJ2-1,CSARVPTGRDLKPAYNERFF,TGCAGTGCTAGAGTCCCGACGGGGCGGGACCTAAAGCCGGCCTACAATGAGCGGTTCTTC
.,TRBD1,TRBV5-1,TRBJ2-6,CASSLSGQGLRANVLTF,TGCGCCAGCAGCTTGTCCGGACAGGGTCTGAGGGCCAACGTCCTGACTTTC
.,.,TRBV30,TRBJ2-3,CAWSRLARRDTQYF,TGTGCCTGGAGTAGGCTAGCCAGGAGAGATACGCAGTATTTT
few,.,TRBV29-1,TRBJ1-2,CSVDGTALSYTF,TGCAGCGTTGATGGCACAGCCCTCAGCTACACCTTC
few,.,TRBV28,TRBJ2-4,CASSFYWAGRVAKNIQYF,TGTGCCAGCAGTTTCTATTGGGCGGGCAGGGTGGCCAAAAACATTCAGTACTTC
many,.,TRBV27,TRBJ2-7,CASSLFPLDSYEQYF,TGTGCCAGCAGCCTCTTCCCCCTTGACAGCTACGAGCAGTACTTC
.,TRBD1,TRBV20-1,TRBJ1-2,CSAREGTVNYGYTF,TGCAGTGCTAGAGAAGGGACAGTCAACTATGGCTACACCTTC
few,TRBD1,TRBV28,TRBJ1-2,CASSSDRVYGYTF,TGTGCCAGCAGTTCTGACAGGGTCTATGGCTACACCTTC
.,.,TRBV7-8,TRBJ2-3,CASSFSADTQYF,TGTGCCAGCAGCTTCAGCGCAGATACGCAGTATTTT
.,.,TRBV12-3/TRBV12-4,TRBJ2-3,CASTGRGSTDTQYF,TGTGCCAGCACTGGACGGGGATCCACAGATACGCAGTATTTT
.,.,TRBV28,TRBJ2-7,CASSRPRGEQYF,TGTGCCAGCAGCCGCCCGAGGGGAGAGCAGTACTTC
.,.,TRBV28,TRBJ2-4,CASSSIPPKNIQYF,TGTGCCAGCAGTTCTATCCCTCCCAAAAACATTCAGTACTTC
few,TRBD2,TRBV5-1,TRBJ2-1,CASSPAVAGLPDEQFF,TGCGCCAGCAGCCCGGCGGTAGCGGGTCTCCCCGATGAGCAGTTCTTC
few,.,TRBV12-3/TRBV12-4,TRBJ2-2,CASSPVQAAGELFF,TGTGCCAGCAGCCCGGTTCAGGCGGCCGGGGAGCTGTTTTTT
.,TRBD1,TRBV11-3,TRBJ2-1,CASSLGTGEQFF,TGTGCCAGCAGCTTGGGGACAGGGGAGCAGTTCTTC
many,TRBD1,TRBV20-1,TRBJ2-7,CSARPSTGVLSYEQYF,TGCAGTGCTAGACCTTCCACAGGGGTCCTCTCCTACGAGCAGTACTTC
.,.,TRBV5-1,TRBJ1-1,CASKKGGSLNTEAFF,TGCGCCAGCAAGAAGGGGGGATCTTTGAACACTGAAGCTTTCTTT
.,.,TRBV6-2/TRBV6-3,TRBJ2-7,CASTLHHYEQYF,TGTGCCAGCACACTACATCACTACGAGCAGTACTTC
.,.,TRBV19,TRBJ1-2,CASSILAGISRSDYGYTF,TGTGCCAGTAGTATCTTGGCGGGGATCTCAAGGAGTGACTATGGCTACACCTTC
few,.,TRBV18,TRBJ2-5,CASSRTRETQYF,TGTGCCAGCTCACGGACTCGAGAGACCCAGTACTTC
few,TRBD2,TRBV6-5,TRBJ2-3,CASNSGLATDTQYF,TGTGCCAGCAACTCGGGACTAGCGACAGATACGCAGTATTTT
.,TRBD2,TRBV27,TRBJ2-3,CASSLWLAGGVDTQYF,TGTGCCAGCAGTTTATGGCTAGCGGGAGGGGTAGATACGCAGTATTTT
many,.,TRBV27,TRBJ1-5,CASTAGGNQPQHF,TGTGCCAGCACGGCTGGGGGCAATCAGCCCCAGCATTTT
.,.,TRBV5-1,TRBJ1-5,CASSPEAGQPQHF,TGCGCCAGCAGCCCGGAGGCGGGTCAGCCCCAGCATTTT
many,.,TRBV29-1,TRBJ2-4,CSVEERTANIQYF,TGCAGCGTTGAAGAGCGGACAGCAAACATTCAGTACTTC
few,.,TRBV12-3/TRBV12-4,TRBJ1-1,CASSIWTGNTEAFF,TGTGCCAGCAGTATTTGGACGGGGAACACTGAAGCTTTCTTT
.,TRBD2,TRBV28,TRBJ2-7,CASREREIYEQYF,TGTGCCAGCAGGGAGCGGGAGATCTACGAGCAGTACTTC
.,.,TRBV11-2,TRBJ2-7,CASSPGTSHTYEQYF,TGTGCCAGCAGCCCAGGGACAAGCCATACCTACGAGCAGTACTTC
few,.,TRBV7-9,TRBJ1-2,CASSPGARRDGYTF,TGTGCCAGCAGCCCCGGGGCCCGGCGGGATGGCTACACCTTC
few,.,TRBV27,TRBJ2-1,CASSLYGRQEQFF,TGTGCCAGCAGTTTATACGGCCGCCAGGAGCAGTTCTTC
many,.,TRBV11-1,TRBJ1-1,CASSLKTSGVTEAFF,TGTGCCAGCAGCTTAAAAACATCGGGCGTAACTGAAGCTTTCTTT
few,.,TRBV6-2/TRBV6-3,TRBJ1-5,CASSQTVSNQPQHF,TGTGCCAGCAGTCAGACAGTAAGCAATCAGCCCCAGCATTTT
many,TRBD1,TRBV29-1,TRBJ1-2,CSVFREGQLYGYTF,TGCAGCGTTTTTCGGGAGGGACAGCTCTATGGCTACACCTTC
.,.,TRBV20-1,TRBJ1-1,CSAPSPGAEDLYTEAFF,TGCAGTGCCCCTAGTCCCGGGGCCGAGGATCTATACACTGAAGCTTTCTTT
.,TRBD1,TRBV30,TRBJ2-3,CAWGAGGTDTQYF,TGTGCCTGGGGGGCAGGGGGAACAGATACGCAGTATTTT